This TCR beta chain was identified in a study of CD8 T cells in ankylosing spondylitis. Study results and caveats: Disease-linked clones reportedly showed significant enrichment in matched ankylosing spondylitis synovial fluid. A subset of motif variants has previously been described in the synovial fluid and blood of reactive arthritis. Typical of ankylosing spondylitis blood, it appeared, was a TCR beta motif of roughly eight highly homologous variants.

This clonotype came up a few times. Antigen: not known. Germline V gene sequence: CDR1 SGHRS, CDR2 YFSETQ. The CDR3 extends over 14 amino acids. The junction had 8 bases not matched to a gene; V was cut back by 4 bases and J by 5 bases. TCRdb redid the calling of the 5' RACE reads with MiXCR, one entry per CDR3 protein. Of some 840,000 distinct CDR3 sequences listed, about 10% are singletons. J is TRBJ2-5 and V is TRBV5-1; 7 bases map to TRBD2. The source material was blood, either unsorted or a sorted T cell fraction (not recorded which). The sequence came from a male donor with ankylosing spondylitis. CDR3 nucleotide sequence: TGCGCCAGCAGCCGGCGGGGGTCATGGGAGACCCAGTACTTC. It specifies CASSRRGSWETQYF.